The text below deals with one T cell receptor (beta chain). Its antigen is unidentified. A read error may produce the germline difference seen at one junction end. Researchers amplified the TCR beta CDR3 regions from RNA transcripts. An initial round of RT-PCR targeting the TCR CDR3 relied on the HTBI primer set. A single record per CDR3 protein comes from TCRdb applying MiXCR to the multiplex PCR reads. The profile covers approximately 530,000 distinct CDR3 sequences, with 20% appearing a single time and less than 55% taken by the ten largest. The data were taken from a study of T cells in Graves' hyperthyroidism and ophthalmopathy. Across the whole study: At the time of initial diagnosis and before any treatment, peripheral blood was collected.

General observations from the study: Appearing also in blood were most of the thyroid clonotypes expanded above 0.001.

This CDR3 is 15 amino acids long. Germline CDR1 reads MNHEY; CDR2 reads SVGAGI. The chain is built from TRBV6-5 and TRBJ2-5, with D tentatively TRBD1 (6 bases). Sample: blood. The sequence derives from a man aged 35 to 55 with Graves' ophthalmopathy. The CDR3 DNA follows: TGTGCCAGCAGTTACTCCGGGACACAGCAAGAGACCCAGCACTTC. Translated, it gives CASSYSGTQQETQHF.